Listed here are 17 T cell receptor beta chains from one sample, sequenced in a study of OX40 agonist ivuxolimab in advanced cancers. This table comes from immunoSEQ multiplex PCR, and its TCRdb copy is limited to in-frame clones, with some not included. This table has about 77,000 clones, 65% to 90% appearing once. The source was CD4+ or CD8+ T cells sorted from blood, collected in a trial of the OX40 agonist ivuxolimab. The receptors here all came from an adult with an advanced solid tumor such as melanoma, head and neck, liver or kidney cancer.

A few counts support this clone. The J gene is TRBJ1-2, the V gene TRBV5-6; D uncertain. Per the germline V gene, CDR1 is SGHDT and CDR2 is YYEEEE. V was shortened by 1 base and J by 8 bases, with 15 bases between the two germline ends. The CDR3 spans 14 residues. The DNA of the CDR3 is TGTGCCAGCAGCTTGATTGGGAGGGCCCGGGGCTACACCTTC. Translation: CASSLIGRARGYTF.

This CDR3 is CASSPYGTGITNYGYTF. CDR3 coding DNA: TGTGCCAGCAGCCCGTACGGGACAGGGATAACTAACTATGGCTACACCTTC. V is TRBV5-6 and J is TRBJ1-2; 9 bases align to TRBD1. J gave up 0 bases and V 4 bases, and 10 bases lay outside the gene matches. Per the germline V gene, CDR1 is SGHDT and CDR2 is YYEEEE. The CDR3 covers 17 residues.

The V gene is TRBV7-2, the J gene TRBJ2-7; perhaps TRBD2 as D (5 bases). Germline CDR1 is SGHTA and CDR2 is FQGNSA. Trimming shortened V by 4 bases and J by 7 bases, and 14 bases separated the two germline ends. CDR3 length equals 13 residues. The CDR3 nucleotides are TGTGCCAGCAGCTCCCAGGTCCCGGGGGAGCAGTACTTC. The encoded protein is CASSSQVPGEQYF.

J is TRBJ2-3 and V is TRBV4-3; TRBD2 is a possible D gene (6 bases). The CDR3 loop spans 14 amino acids. V was pared by 5 bases and J by 1 base, with 10 bases between. Germline V CDR1 and CDR2: LGHNA, YSLEER. CDR3 nucleotides: TGCGCCAGCAGCTACCAGCGGGGCACAGATACGCAGTATTTT. Residues: CASSYQRGTDTQYF.

The chain employs TRBV19 and TRBJ1-1, with 7 bases that match TRBD1. Losses at the gene ends were 4 bases for V and 6 bases for J; bases not matched to a gene: 8. The CDR3 is made up of 14 amino acids. Germline V gene sequence: CDR1 LNHDA, CDR2 SQIVND (reference sequence). CDR3 protein: CASSTRQGGAEAFF. The DNA for the CDR3 is TGTGCCAGTAGTACCCGACAGGGAGGGGCTGAAGCTTTCTTT. The variable domain in full, completed from reference TRBV19 and TRBJ1-1, reads DGGITQSPKYLFRKEGQNVTLSCEQNLNHDAMYWYRQDPGQGLRLIYYSQIVNDFQKGDIAEGYSVSREKKESFPLTVTSAQKNPTAFYLCASSTRQGGAEAFFGQGTRLTVV.

The rearrangement links TRBV7-2 to TRBJ2-5; the D gene could be TRBD1 or TRBD2 (5 bases each). The CDR3 length is 14 residues. V was trimmed by 1 base and J by 11 bases, leaving 17 bases between them. The germline CDR1 and CDR2 sequences are SGHTA and FQGNSA. The chain's CDR3 is CASSLEVGTVSQYF. The DNA of the CDR3 is TGTGCCAGCAGCTTAGAGGTGGGGACCGTTTCTCAGTACTTC. The variable domain in full, with the rest retrieved from reference TRBV7-2 and TRBJ2-5, is GAGVSQSPSNKVTEKGKDVELRCDPISGHTALYWYRQSLGQGLEFLIYFQGNSAPDKSGLPSDRFSAERTGGSVSTLTIQRTQQEDSAVYLCASSLEVGTVSQYFGPGTRLLVL.

This clone has only one observation. The gene calls are TRBV12-2 and TRBJ1-6. TRBV12-2 is assigned pseudogene status. The CDR3 spans 15 residues. The CDR3 nucleotides read TGTGCAAGTCGCTTCCCGACAGGGAGGGACTCACCCCTCCACTTT. It yields the protein CASRFPTGRDSPLHF.

This clone came up a few times. This chain uses TRBV18 with TRBJ1-6, with D possibly matching TRBD1 (5 bases). V dropped 5 bases and J dropped 8 bases, with 16 bases sitting between them. The CDR3 spans 15 residues. Per the germline V gene, CDR1 is KGHSH and CDR2 is LQKENI. The CDR3 spells CASSVGRANDSPLHF. The CDR3 nucleotides are TGTGCCAGCTCAGTGGGCAGGGCTAATGATTCACCCCTCCACTTT.

The chain links TRBV19 to TRBJ1-2; 7 bases line up with TRBD1. CDR3 size: 14 residues. Trimming cost V 3 bases and J 4 bases; bases outside gene matches: 5. Germline CDR1 and CDR2: LNHDA and SQIVND (reference sequence). CDR3 residues: CASSIHRGGYGYTF. The CDR3 nucleotides are TGTGCCAGTAGTATCCACAGGGGAGGCTATGGCTACACCTTC.

The V and J genes are TRBV11-1 and TRBJ1-1, with D possibly matching TRBD1 (5 bases). CDR1 and CDR2 (germline): SGHAT, FQDESV (reference sequence). The germline V and J ends were trimmed by 3 bases and 1 base, with 9 bases remaining between them. The CDR3 has 14 amino acids. The CDR3 loop is CASSFSRGNTEAFF. The CDR3 DNA reads as TGTGCCAGCAGCTTCTCAAGGGGGAACACTGAAGCTTTCTTT.

The CDR3 coding sequence is TGTGCCAGCAGTGAAGGGAGAGGGGAGACCCAGTACTTC. It is translated as CASSEGRGETQYF. The rearrangement joins TRBV25-1 to TRBJ2-5, with a tentative D call TRBD2 (5 bases). In germline, CDR1 is MGHDK, CDR2 SYGVNS. The V and J ends lost 2 bases and 5 bases respectively, with 9 bases between them. The CDR3 consists of 13 residues.

This clone was seen a few times. The chain links TRBV6-5 to TRBJ2-7, with D possibly matching TRBD1 (5 bases). The length of the CDR3 is 14 residues. V lost 0 bases and J 7 bases, leaving 13 bases between the germline ends. Per the germline V gene, CDR1 is MNHEY and CDR2 is SVGAGI. CDR3 residues: CASSYSGGSGEQYF. CDR3 DNA sequence: TGTGCCAGCAGTTACTCGGGTGGGTCAGGGGAGCAGTACTTC.

The rearrangement uses TRBV29-1 and TRBJ1-4, with TRBD1 matching over 8 bases. V shed 7 bases and J 3 bases; nucleotides not matched to a gene: 4. Germline V gene data show CDR1 as SQVTM and CDR2 as ANQGSEA. This CDR3 is built from 13 residues. CDR3 amino acids: CSAQGGANEKLFF. The CDR3 DNA follows: TGCAGCGCACAGGGGGGCGCTAATGAAAAACTGTTTTTT.

The chain uses TRBV2 and TRBJ2-1; D assignment may be TRBD1 or TRBD2 (5 bases each). This CDR3 region has 17 residues. The germline gives CDR1 SNHLY, CDR2 FYNNEI. Trimming stripped 0 bases from V and 2 bases from J, with 14 bases between. CDR3: CASSEALPGPPYNEQFF. The CDR3 DNA reads as TGTGCCAGCAGTGAAGCGCTTCCGGGGCCACCCTACAATGAGCAGTTCTTC.

J is TRBJ1-1 and V is TRBV6-4; D perhaps matches TRBD1 (5 bases). This CDR3 region has 13 residues. The V gene's germline CDR1 is MRHNA and CDR2 SNTAGT. V gave up 5 bases and J gave up 5 bases, with 12 bases separating them. The CDR3 spells CASSSRGETEAFF. As DNA, the CDR3 is TGTGCCAGCAGTTCTAGGGGTGAGACTGAAGCTTTCTTT.

V usage is TRBV7-2 and J usage is TRBJ1-2; D possibly corresponds to TRBD1 (6 bases). Germline V gene lookup returns CDR1 SGHTA and CDR2 FQGNSA. Trimming took off 2 bases at V and 6 bases at J, with 13 bases between the two ends. The CDR3 totals 14 residues. CDR3 region: CASSLRQGRDGYTF. In nucleotides, the CDR3 is TGTGCCAGCAGCTTACGGCAGGGGAGGGATGGCTACACCTTC.

The chain uses TRBV6-5 and TRBJ2-3; possibly TRBD2 for D (5 bases). The germline V gene encodes CDR1 MNHEY and CDR2 SVGAGI. The CDR3 is 16 amino acids. Trimming shortened V by 2 bases and J by 1 base, and 13 bases separated the two germline ends. The CDR3 DNA reads TGTGCCAGCAGTTACGGGAGCAGGCTGGGCACAGATACGCAGTATTTT. Translation: CASSYGSRLGTDTQYF.